This T cell receptor beta chain was documented in a study of post-analysis software for immune sequencing data. Trimming removed 5 bases from V and 12 bases from J, with 13 bases in between. CDR3 length equals 11 residues. Germline CDR1 reads SGHVS; CDR2 reads FQNEAQ. Notes on the study in general: In patients, TRBV5-6, TRBV5-1 and TRBV20-1 belonged to roughly 5 TRBV segments found more frequently than in controls.

Unique molecular identifiers featured in each of the TCR beta cDNA libraries. TCRdb independently ran MiXCR on the PCR reads; one entry per CDR3 protein. The sample yields 650,000 to 850,000 distinct CDR3 sequences, about 53% seen once. Note on this clonotype: The antigen is unknown.

This clonotype originated in a girl aged 10 to 17 with multiple sclerosis. The chain uses TRBV7-8 and TRBJ1-2, with D uncertain. Sequencing was performed on blood. The CDR3 loop is CASSTEGENTF. The CDR3, as DNA: TGTGCCAGCAGCACAGAAGGAGAAAACACCTTC.